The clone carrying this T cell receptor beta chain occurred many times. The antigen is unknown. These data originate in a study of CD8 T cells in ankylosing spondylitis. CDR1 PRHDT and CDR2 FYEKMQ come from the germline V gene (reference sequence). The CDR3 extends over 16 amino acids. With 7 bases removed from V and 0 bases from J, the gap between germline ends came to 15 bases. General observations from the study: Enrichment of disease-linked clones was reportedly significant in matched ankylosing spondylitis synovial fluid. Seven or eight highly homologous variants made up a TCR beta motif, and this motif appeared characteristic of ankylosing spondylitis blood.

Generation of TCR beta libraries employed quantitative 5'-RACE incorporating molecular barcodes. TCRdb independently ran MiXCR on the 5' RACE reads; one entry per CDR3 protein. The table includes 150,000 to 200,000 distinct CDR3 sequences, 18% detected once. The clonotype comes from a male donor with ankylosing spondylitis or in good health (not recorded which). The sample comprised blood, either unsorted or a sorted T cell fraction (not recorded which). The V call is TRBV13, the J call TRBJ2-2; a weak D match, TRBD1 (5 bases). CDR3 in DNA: TGTGCCAGCACCGAATCTGTGGGGCCGAACACCGGGGAGCTGTTTTTT. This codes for CASTESVGPNTGELFF.